The T cell receptor (beta chain) under discussion was sequenced for a study of T-cell memory formation after mild COVID-19. Study-wide background: TCR clusters largely stayed donor specific.

Of note for this clonotype: The target antigen is unknown.

Study findings and constraints: There was no confirmation that second-wave clones peaking on day 37 were SARS-CoV-2 specific. Mostly located in CM and EM were contracting CD4+ clones, with contracting CD8+ clones located in EMRA. Clones shrinking from day 15 to 85 showed even CD4/CD8 mixes; later expanders tilted CD4+.

TCRdb called the 5' RACE reads again in MiXCR, with one record for every CDR3 protein. The data show 450,000 or so distinct CDR3 sequences, with roughly 25% seen just once and around 12% held by the top ten. The CDR3 extends over 13 amino acids. Germline assignment: CDR1 KGHDR and CDR2 SFDVKD. Trimming cost V 4 bases and J 5 bases, with 11 bases left between them. The chain couples TRBV24-1 to TRBJ2-7; D remains ambiguous. What was sequenced was PBMCs or a T cell subset sorted from them (not recorded which). The receptor was derived from an adult woman who had mild COVID-19 (a few samples of this study predate the infection). Cell type and time point are not known. This CDR3 is CATSDASLDEQYF. The CDR3 DNA sequence: TGTGCCACCAGTGACGCCTCGTTGGACGAGCAGTACTTC.